This TCR beta chain was captured in a study of glioma-infiltrating T cells. Study conclusions and caveats: Gliomas, especially low-grade, showed above-expected tissue-blood divergence; non-neoplastic patients showed below. CDR3 overlap between tissue and blood was very small.

CDR3 length: 14 amino acids. In germline, CDR1 is MNHNS, CDR2 SASEGT. The ends lost 7 bases at V and 5 bases at J; junction bases unmatched: 8. Amplification of TCR alpha and beta CDR3 regions from RNA used iRepertoire nested multiplex PCR. Tissue mRNA or PBMC total RNA, about 90-400 ng, went into one-step reverse transcription and amplification. A single record per CDR3 protein comes from TCRdb applying MiXCR to the multiplex PCR reads. The sample holds about 140,000 distinct CDR3 sequences, about 39% seen once. This clonotype was detected ten times or more. Its antigen is not known. This chain uses TRBV6-1 with TRBJ2-3; 8 bases align to TRBD1. Sequenced: glioma tissue, nonneoplastic brain tissue, or PBMCs (not recorded which). This sequence was found in a human donor with low-grade glioma or glioblastoma, undergoing nonglioma brain surgery, or in good health (not recorded which). Here the CDR3 reads CASNARGQGDTQYF. In DNA, the CDR3 is TGTGCCAGCAACGCCAGGGGGCAGGGAGATACGCAGTATTTT.